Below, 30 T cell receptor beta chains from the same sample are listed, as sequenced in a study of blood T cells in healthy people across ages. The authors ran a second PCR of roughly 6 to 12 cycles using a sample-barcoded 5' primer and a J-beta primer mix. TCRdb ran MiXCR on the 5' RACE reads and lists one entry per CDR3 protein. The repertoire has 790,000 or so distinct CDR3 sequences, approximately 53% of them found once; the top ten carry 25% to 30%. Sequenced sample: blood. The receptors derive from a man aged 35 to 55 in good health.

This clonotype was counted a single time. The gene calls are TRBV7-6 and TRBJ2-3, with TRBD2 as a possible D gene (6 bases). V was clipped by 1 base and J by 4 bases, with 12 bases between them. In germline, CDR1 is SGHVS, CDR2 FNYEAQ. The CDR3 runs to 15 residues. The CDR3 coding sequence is TGTGCCAGCAGCTTAGAGGCAGGGAGGCCAGATACGCAGTATTTT. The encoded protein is CASSLEAGRPDTQYF.

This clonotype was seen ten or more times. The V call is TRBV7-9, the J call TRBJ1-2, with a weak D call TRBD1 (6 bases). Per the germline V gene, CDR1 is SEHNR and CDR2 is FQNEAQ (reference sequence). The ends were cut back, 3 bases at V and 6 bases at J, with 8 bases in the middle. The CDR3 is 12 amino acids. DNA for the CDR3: TGTGCCAGCAGCTTTAACAGGGATGGCTACACCTTC. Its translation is CASSFNRDGYTF.

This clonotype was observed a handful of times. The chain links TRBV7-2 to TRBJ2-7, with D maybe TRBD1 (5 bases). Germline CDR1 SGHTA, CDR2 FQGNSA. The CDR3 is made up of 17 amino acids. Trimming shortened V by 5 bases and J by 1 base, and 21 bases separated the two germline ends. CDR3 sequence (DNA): TGTGCCAGCAGCCCCAGGGATTACGCGCCGTTATCCTACGAGCAGTACTTC. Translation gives CASSPRDYAPLSYEQYF. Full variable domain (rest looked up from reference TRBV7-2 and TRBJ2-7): GAGVSQSPSNKVTEKGKDVELRCDPISGHTALYWYRQSLGQGLEFLIYFQGNSAPDKSGLPSDRFSAERTGGSVSTLTIQRTQQEDSAVYLCASSPRDYAPLSYEQYFGPGTRLTVT.

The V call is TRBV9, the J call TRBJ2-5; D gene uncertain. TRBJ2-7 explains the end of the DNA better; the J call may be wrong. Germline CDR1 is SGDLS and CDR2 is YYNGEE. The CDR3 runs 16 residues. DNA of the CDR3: TGTGCCAGCAGCGTAGGGGAAGCACCCTTCTCCTACGAGCAGTACTTC. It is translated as CASSVGEAPFSYEQYF.

As DNA, the CDR3 is TGCAGTGTGGGACGGTACTCTAACTATGGCTACACCTTC. Protein sequence: CSVGRYSNYGYTF. The chain is built from TRBV20-1 and TRBJ1-2; perhaps TRBD1 as D (5 bases). Deletions cut 7 bases from V and 0 bases from J, with 12 bases between. This CDR3 is built from 13 residues. Per germline, CDR1 DFQATT and CDR2 SNEGSKA (reference sequence).

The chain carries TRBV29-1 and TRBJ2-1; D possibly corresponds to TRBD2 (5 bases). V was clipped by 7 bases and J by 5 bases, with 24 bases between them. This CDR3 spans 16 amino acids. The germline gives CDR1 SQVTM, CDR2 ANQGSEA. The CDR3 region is CSAGPTSSSLDNEQFF. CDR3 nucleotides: TGCAGCGCCGGTCCCACCTCTAGCTCCCTCGACAATGAGCAGTTCTTC.

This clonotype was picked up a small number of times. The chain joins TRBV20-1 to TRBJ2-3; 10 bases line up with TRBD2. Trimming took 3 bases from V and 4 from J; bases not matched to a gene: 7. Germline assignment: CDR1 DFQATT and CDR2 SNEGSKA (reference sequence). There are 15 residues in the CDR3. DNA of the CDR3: TGCAGTGCTAGCAGCGGGAGGGCAGGTGCAGATACGCAGTATTTT. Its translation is CSASSGRAGADTQYF.

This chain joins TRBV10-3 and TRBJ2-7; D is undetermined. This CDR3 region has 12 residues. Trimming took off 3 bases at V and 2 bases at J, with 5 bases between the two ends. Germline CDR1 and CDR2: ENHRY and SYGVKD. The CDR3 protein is CAISDNAYEQYF. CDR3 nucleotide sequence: TGTGCCATCAGTGACAATGCCTACGAGCAGTACTTC.

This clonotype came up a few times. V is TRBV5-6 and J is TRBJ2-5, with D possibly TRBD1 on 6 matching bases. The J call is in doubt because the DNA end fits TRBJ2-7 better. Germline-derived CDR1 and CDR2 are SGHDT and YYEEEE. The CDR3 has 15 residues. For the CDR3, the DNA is TGTGCCAGCAGCTATACAGGGTCGGGGCAATACGAGCAGTACTTC. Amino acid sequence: CASSYTGSGQYEQYF.

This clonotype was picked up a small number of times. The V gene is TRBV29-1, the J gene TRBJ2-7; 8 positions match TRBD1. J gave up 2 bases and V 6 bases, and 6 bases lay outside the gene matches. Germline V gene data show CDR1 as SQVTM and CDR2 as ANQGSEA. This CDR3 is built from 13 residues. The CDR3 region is CSVRTGIAYEQYF. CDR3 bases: TGCAGCGTGAGGACAGGGATAGCCTACGAGCAGTACTTC.

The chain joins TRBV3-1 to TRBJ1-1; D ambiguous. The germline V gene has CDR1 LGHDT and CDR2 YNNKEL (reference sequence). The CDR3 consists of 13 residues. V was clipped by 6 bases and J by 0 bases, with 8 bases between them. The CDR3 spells CASSQALNTEAFF. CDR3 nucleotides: TGTGCCAGCAGTCAGGCCTTGAACACTGAAGCTTTCTTT.

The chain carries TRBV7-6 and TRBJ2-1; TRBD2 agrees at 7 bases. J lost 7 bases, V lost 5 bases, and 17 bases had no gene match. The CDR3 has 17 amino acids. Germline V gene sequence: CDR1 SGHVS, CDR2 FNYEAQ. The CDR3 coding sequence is TGTGCCAGCAGCCCGCAAACGCGGGAGAGCGGCGGTAATGAGCAGTTCTTC. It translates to CASSPQTRESGGNEQFF.

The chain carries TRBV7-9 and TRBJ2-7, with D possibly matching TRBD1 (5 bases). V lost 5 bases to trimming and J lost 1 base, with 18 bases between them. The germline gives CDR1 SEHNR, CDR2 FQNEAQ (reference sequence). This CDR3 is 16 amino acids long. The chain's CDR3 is CASSPPEQGLSYEQYF. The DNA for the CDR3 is TGTGCCAGCAGCCCGCCCGAGCAGGGTTTATCCTACGAGCAGTACTTC.

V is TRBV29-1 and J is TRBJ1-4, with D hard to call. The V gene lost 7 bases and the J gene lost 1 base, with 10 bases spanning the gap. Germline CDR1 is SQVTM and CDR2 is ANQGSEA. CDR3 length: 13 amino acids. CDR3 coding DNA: TGCAGCGCAGAGGGAGGAACTAATGAAAAACTGTTTTTT. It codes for CSAEGGTNEKLFF.

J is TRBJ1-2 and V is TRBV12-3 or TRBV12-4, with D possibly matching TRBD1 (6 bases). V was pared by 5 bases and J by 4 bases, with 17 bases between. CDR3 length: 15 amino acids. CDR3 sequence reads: CASSEVGGLFYGYTF. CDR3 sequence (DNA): TGTGCCAGCAGTGAAGTGGGGGGCCTCTTCTATGGCTACACCTTC.

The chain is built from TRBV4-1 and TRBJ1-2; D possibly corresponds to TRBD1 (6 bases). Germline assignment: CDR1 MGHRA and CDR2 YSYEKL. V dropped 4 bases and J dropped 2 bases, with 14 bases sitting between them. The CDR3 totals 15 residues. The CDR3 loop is CASSPQLGQNYGYTF. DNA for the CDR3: TGCGCCAGCAGCCCTCAGCTTGGACAGAACTATGGCTACACCTTC.

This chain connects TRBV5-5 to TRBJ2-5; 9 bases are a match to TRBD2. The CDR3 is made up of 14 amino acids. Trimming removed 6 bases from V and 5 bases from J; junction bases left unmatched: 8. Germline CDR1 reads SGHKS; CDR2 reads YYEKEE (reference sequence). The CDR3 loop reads CASNREAGGETQYF. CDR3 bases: TGTGCCAGCAATCGGGAAGCGGGAGGCGAGACCCAGTACTTC. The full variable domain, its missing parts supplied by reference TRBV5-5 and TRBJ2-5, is DAGVTQSPTHLIKTRGQQVTLRCSPISGHKSVSWYQQVLGQGPQFIFQYYEKEERGRGNFPDRFSARQFPNYSSELNVNALLLGDSALYLCASNREAGGETQYFGPGTRLLVL.

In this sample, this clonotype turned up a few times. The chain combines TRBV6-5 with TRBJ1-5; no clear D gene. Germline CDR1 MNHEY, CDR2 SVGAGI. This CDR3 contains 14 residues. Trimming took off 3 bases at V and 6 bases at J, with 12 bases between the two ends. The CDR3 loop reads CASSYAPYSQPQHF. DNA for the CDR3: TGTGCCAGCAGTTATGCCCCCTACTCTCAGCCCCAGCATTTT.

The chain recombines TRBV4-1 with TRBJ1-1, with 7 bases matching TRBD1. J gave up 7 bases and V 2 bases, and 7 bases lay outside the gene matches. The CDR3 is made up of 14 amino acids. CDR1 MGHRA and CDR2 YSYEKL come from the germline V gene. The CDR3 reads CASSQFDRASEAFF. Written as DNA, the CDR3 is TGCGCCAGCAGCCAATTTGACAGGGCAAGTGAAGCTTTCTTT.

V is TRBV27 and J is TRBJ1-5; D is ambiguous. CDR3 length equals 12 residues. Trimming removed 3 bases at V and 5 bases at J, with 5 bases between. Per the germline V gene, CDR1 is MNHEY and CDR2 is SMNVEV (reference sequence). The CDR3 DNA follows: TGTGCCAGCAGTTTCCTCCATCAGCCCCAGCATTTT. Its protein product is CASSFLHQPQHF.

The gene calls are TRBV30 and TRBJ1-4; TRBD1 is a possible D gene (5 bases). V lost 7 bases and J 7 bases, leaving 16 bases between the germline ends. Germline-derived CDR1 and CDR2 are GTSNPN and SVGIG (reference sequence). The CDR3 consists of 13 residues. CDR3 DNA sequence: TGTGCCTTGATCAAGGGACTCGGTGAAAAACTGTTTTTT. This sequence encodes CALIKGLGEKLFF.

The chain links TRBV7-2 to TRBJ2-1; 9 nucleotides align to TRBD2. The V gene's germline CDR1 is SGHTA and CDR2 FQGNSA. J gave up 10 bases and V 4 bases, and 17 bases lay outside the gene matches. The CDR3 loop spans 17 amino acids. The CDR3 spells CASSSYPMRGGGREQFF. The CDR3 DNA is TGTGCCAGCAGCTCTTACCCCATGCGGGGGGGCGGCAGAGAGCAGTTCTTC. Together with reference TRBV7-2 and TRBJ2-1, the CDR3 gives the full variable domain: GAGVSQSPSNKVTEKGKDVELRCDPISGHTALYWYRQSLGQGLEFLIYFQGNSAPDKSGLPSDRFSAERTGGSVSTLTIQRTQQEDSAVYLCASSSYPMRGGGREQFFGPGTRLTVL.

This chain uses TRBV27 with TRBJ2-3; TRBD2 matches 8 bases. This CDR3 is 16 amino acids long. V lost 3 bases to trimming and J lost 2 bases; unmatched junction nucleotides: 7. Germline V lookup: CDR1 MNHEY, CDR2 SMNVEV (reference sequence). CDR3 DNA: TGTGCCAGCAGTTTCCAAGCGGGGGAGCACACAGATACGCAGTATTTT. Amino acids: CASSFQAGEHTDTQYF.

CDR3 coding DNA: TGTGCCAGCAGCTTAGACCCAGGCGGGGCCCTAAATGAGCAGTTCTTC. As protein: CASSLDPGGALNEQFF. This sequence joins TRBV7-3 and TRBJ2-1, with D possibly matching TRBD2 (6 bases). The V end lost 2 bases, the J end lost 7 bases, and 18 bases lay between the germline ends. The CDR3 has 16 amino acids. Germline values: CDR1 SGHTA, CDR2 FQGTGA.

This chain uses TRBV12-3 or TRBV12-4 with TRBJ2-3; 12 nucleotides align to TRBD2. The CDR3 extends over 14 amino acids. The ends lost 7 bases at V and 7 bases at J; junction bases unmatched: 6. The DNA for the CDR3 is TGTGCCAGCACCCTAGCGGGGGGGCAATATACGCAGTATTTT. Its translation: CASTLAGGQYTQYF.

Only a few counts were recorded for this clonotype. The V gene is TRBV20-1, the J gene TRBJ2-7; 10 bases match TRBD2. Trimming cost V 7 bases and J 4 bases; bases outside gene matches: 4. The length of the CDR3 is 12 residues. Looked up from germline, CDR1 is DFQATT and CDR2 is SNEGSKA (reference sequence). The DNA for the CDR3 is TGCAGTGGGGCTAGCGGGGGTTACGAGCAGTACTTC. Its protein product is CSGASGGYEQYF.

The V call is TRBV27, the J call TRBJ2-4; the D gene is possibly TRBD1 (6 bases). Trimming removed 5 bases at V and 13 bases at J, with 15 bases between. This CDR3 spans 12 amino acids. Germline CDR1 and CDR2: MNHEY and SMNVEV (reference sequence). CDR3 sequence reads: CASSGQGLEQYF. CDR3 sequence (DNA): TGTGCCAGCAGTGGTCAGGGGCTAGAGCAGTACTTC.

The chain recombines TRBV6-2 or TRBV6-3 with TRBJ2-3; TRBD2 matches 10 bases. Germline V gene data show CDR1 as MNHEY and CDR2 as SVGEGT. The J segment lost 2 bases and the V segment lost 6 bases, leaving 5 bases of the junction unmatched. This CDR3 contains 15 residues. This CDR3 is CASRPSGGITDTQYF. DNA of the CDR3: TGTGCCAGCAGGCCTAGCGGGGGAATCACAGATACGCAGTATTTT.

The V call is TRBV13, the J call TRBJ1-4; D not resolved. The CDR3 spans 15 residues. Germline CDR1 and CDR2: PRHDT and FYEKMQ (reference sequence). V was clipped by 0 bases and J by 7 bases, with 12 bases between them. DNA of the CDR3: TGTGCCAGCAGCTTAGGGGGGATGGCTAGTGAAAAACTGTTTTTT. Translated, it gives CASSLGGMASEKLFF.

This CDR3 reads CASSPQGNNSPLHF. CDR3 nucleotide sequence: TGTGCCAGCTCACCACAGGGGAATAATTCACCCCTCCACTTT. The chain has TRBV18 and TRBJ1-6; a weak D match, TRBD1 (5 bases). Germline CDR1 KGHSH, CDR2 LQKENI. Trimming cost V 1 base and J 5 bases, with 6 bases left between them. The CDR3 runs to 14 residues.